These 8 T cell receptor beta chains came from one sample sequenced in a study of blood T cell repertoires in COVID-19. Using immunoSEQ multiplex PCR, the repertoire was profiled, and TCRdb retains in-frame clones only, with some absent. The sample has 40,000 to 60,000 clones; 90% to 95% are singletons. The sequencing sample was made of peripheral blood. These receptors all come from a man aged 55 to 69 with COVID-19, enrolled during active disease.

This clone was seen more than once but under ten times. The chain is built from TRBV5-1 and TRBJ2-7, with 10 bases matching TRBD1. V lost 0 bases and J lost 2; bases outside the gene matches: 2. Germline values: CDR1 SGHRS, CDR2 YFSETQ. The CDR3 loop spans 15 amino acids. CDR3 sequence: CASSLGGQGTYEQYF. CDR3 DNA: TGCGCCAGCAGCTTGGGGGGACAGGGGACCTACGAGCAGTACTTC. Combining the CDR3 with reference TRBV5-1 and TRBJ2-7 gives the whole variable domain KAGVTQTPRYLIKTRGQQVTLSCSPISGHRSVSWYQQTPGQGLQFLFEYFSETQRNKGNFPGRFSGRQFSNSRSEMNVSTLELGDSALYLCASSLGGQGTYEQYFGPGTRLTVT.

This chain links TRBV18 with TRBJ1-1, with TRBD1 matching 7 bases. The CDR3 covers 15 residues. The V gene's germline CDR1 is KGHSH and CDR2 LQKENI. J gave up 6 bases and V 6 bases, and 13 bases lay outside the gene matches. CDR3 sequence reads: CASSQSGQASAEAFF. CDR3 DNA: TGTGCCAGCTCTCAGTCCGGACAGGCTTCGGCTGAAGCTTTCTTT.

CDR3: CASSPGGLSNQPQHF. CDR3 nucleotide sequence: TGCGCCAGCAGCCCGGGAGGGCTGAGCAATCAGCCCCAGCATTTT. The chain has TRBV5-1 and TRBJ1-5; D call uncertain. The CDR3 spans 15 residues. Germline CDR1 reads SGHRS; CDR2 reads YFSETQ. V lost 4 bases, J lost 1 base, and 12 bases lay in between. Filled out from reference TRBV5-1 and TRBJ1-5, the complete variable domain reads KAGVTQTPRYLIKTRGQQVTLSCSPISGHRSVSWYQQTPGQGLQFLFEYFSETQRNKGNFPGRFSGRQFSNSRSEMNVSTLELGDSALYLCASSPGGLSNQPQHFGDGTRLSIL.

V is TRBV28 and J is TRBJ1-6, with 10 positions matching TRBD1. Germline CDR1 MDHEN, CDR2 SYDVKM. This CDR3 has 16 residues. J was trimmed by 7 bases and V by 6 bases; bases with no gene match: 9. CDR3 protein: CASSLYGTGDNSPLHF. The CDR3 DNA sequence: TGTGCCAGCAGCCTGTATGGGACAGGGGACAATTCACCCCTCCACTTT.

This chain joins TRBV5-1 and TRBJ2-5, with D tentatively TRBD2 (7 bases). Germline CDR1 SGHRS, CDR2 YFSETQ. With 2 bases removed from V and 5 bases from J, the gap between germline ends came to 16 bases. The CDR3 length is 15 residues. This CDR3 is CASSFKGGGVETQYF. The CDR3 region has the DNA TGCGCCAGCAGCTTTAAGGGCGGGGGCGTGGAGACCCAGTACTTC.

The V gene is TRBV3-1 (or the pseudogene TRBV3-2), the J gene TRBJ2-2; no firm D call. Germline loops: CDR1 LGHDT, CDR2 YNNKEL (reference sequence). The CDR3 runs 12 residues. The V end lost 3 bases, the J end lost 6 bases, and 5 bases lay between the germline ends. This CDR3 reads CASSQGPGELFF. CDR3 DNA: TGTGCCAGCAGCCAGGGCCCCGGGGAGCTGTTTTTT.

The chain is built from TRBV9 and TRBJ1-2, with D unresolved. The CDR3 runs 14 residues. V lost 0 bases to trimming and J lost 6 bases, with 12 bases between them. CDR1 and CDR2 from the germline V gene are SGDLS and YYNGEE. The DNA of the CDR3 is TGTGCCAGCAGCGTAGACTCATGGCAGGATGGCTACACCTTC. Translation: CASSVDSWQDGYTF.

V is TRBV6-5 and J is TRBJ2-2; 10 bases agree with TRBD1. The CDR3 has 15 amino acids. CDR1 and CDR2 (germline): MNHEY, SVGAGI. The trim removed 5 bases at V and 6 bases at J, leaving 6 bases unmatched. CDR3 amino acids: CASSKTGGRPGELFF. The DNA of the CDR3 is TGTGCCAGCAGTAAGACAGGGGGCAGACCCGGGGAGCTGTTTTTT.